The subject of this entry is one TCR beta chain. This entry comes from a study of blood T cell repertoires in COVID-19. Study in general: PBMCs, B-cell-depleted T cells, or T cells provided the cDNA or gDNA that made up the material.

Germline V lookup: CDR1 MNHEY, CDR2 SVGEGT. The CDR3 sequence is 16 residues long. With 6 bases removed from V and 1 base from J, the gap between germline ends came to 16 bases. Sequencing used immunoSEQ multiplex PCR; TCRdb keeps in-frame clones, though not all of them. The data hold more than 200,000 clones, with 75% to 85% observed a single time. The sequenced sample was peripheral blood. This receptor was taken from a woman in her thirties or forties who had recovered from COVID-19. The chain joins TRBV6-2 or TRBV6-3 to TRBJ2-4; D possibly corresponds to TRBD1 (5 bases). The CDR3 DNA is TGTGCCAGCAGCCACCCGACAGCCGCGGCCAAAAACATTCAGTACTTC. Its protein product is CASSHPTAAAKNIQYF.